This T cell receptor beta chain was sequenced during a study of Ad26.COV2.S vaccination and SARS-CoV-2 variants. Trimming shortened V by 4 bases and J by 0 bases, and 17 bases separated the two germline ends. Germline CDR1 reads SGHRS; CDR2 reads YFSETQ. This CDR3 region has 16 residues. Sequenced by immunoSEQ multiplex PCR; TCRdb stores in-frame clones only, minus some. This table holds some 190,000 clones, 87% found once. Of note for this clone: Its antigen is not known.

General study points: Overall T cell responses may have been underestimated by the analyses of TCR breadth and depth.

This receptor was taken from a human donor who had recovered from COVID-19. The sequences come from peripheral blood, collected after recovery from COVID-19. This chain links TRBV5-1 with TRBJ2-7; the D gene is possibly TRBD1 (6 bases). CDR3: CASSRRMGAPSYEQYF. CDR3 nucleotide sequence: TGCGCCAGCAGCCGCAGGATGGGGGCTCCCTCCTACGAGCAGTACTTC.